What follows are 25 T cell receptor beta chains derived from one specimen sequenced in a study of shared clonotypes between healthy human individuals. This table comes from immunoSEQ multiplex PCR, and its TCRdb copy is limited to in-frame clones, with some not included. The table has roughly 2.6 million clones, around nine tenths seen once; the top ten hold under 0.15%. Sequencing was done on a sample of naive CD4+ T cells sorted from blood. Subset specified: CD45RA+ positively selected. The receptor source for this set is a man in his late teens or twenties in good health.

The rearrangement uses TRBV6-4 and TRBJ2-3; TRBD2 matches 11 bases. After removal of 5 bases from V and 3 bases from J, the junction contained 7 bases not matched to a gene. Germline V gene lookup returns CDR1 MRHNA and CDR2 SNTAGT. This CDR3 region has 16 residues. The CDR3 DNA follows: TGTGCCAGCAGTCCCACGACTAGCGGGATAACAGATACGCAGTATTTT. This translates into CASSPTTSGITDTQYF.

To note about this clone: Additional DNA sequences in this sample encode the identical CDR3. The rearrangement links TRBV7-2 to TRBJ2-5; 10 positions agree with TRBD2. Germline assignment: CDR1 SGHTA and CDR2 FQGNSA. J lost 4 bases, V lost 2 bases, and 4 bases had no gene match. This CDR3 is 15 amino acids long. The CDR3 DNA reads as TGTGCCAGCAGCTTACAAGCGGGAGGGCCAGAGACCCAGTACTTC. Translating gives CASSLQAGGPETQYF.

The chain links TRBV10-3 to TRBJ2-7, with 11 bases matching TRBD2. This CDR3 is built from 16 residues. Germline V gene data show CDR1 as ENHRY and CDR2 as SYGVKD. V was clipped by 8 bases and J by 7 bases; unmatched bases: 16. In nucleotides, the CDR3 is TGTGCCATCGCGAGACAGTTACTAGCGGGAGCTGGTGAGCAGTACTTC. Encoded protein: CAIARQLLAGAGEQYF.

For the CDR3, the DNA is TGTGCCAGCTCACCTACAGGGCCGAGCAATCAGCCCCAGCATTTT. Translating gives CASSPTGPSNQPQHF. The chain couples TRBV18 to TRBJ1-5, with D perhaps TRBD1 (6 bases). Germline CDR1 reads KGHSH; CDR2 reads LQKENI. V gave up 3 bases and J gave up 1 base, with 10 bases separating them. CDR3 length: 15 residues.

The chain uses TRBV27 and TRBJ2-5, with 10 bases fitting TRBD2. The DNA end lines up better with TRBJ2-7; the J call may be wrong. Per the germline V gene, CDR1 is MNHEY and CDR2 is SMNVEV (reference sequence). The CDR3 is made up of 13 amino acids. The CDR3 loop is CARSGLANYEQYF. The CDR3 DNA is TGTGCCAGATCGGGACTAGCGAACTACGAGCAGTACTTC.

The rearrangement uses TRBV25-1 and TRBJ2-5; D tentatively reads TRBD1 or TRBD2 (5 bases each). The germline V and J ends were trimmed by 6 bases and 4 bases, with 18 bases remaining between them. Germline assignment: CDR1 MGHDK and CDR2 SYGVNS. The CDR3 is made up of 15 amino acids. The CDR3 region is CASSAPGAEGETQYF. DNA of the CDR3: TGTGCCAGCAGCGCCCCCGGGGCTGAGGGAGAGACCCAGTACTTC.

This chain connects TRBV13 to TRBJ1-6; perhaps TRBD1 as D (6 bases). Germline assignment: CDR1 PRHDT and CDR2 FYEKMQ (reference sequence). CDR3 size: 16 residues. Deletions cut 3 bases from V and 8 bases from J, with 17 bases between. CDR3 DNA: TGTGCCAGCAGCTTCCATGGGACAAGCGGGGATTCACCCCTCCACTTT. This sequence encodes CASSFHGTSGDSPLHF.

The CDR3 loop reads CASSEVGIAGIQPQHF. The CDR3 DNA reads TGTGCCAGCAGTGAAGTCGGGATTGCCGGCATTCAGCCCCAGCATTTT. This chain links TRBV2 with TRBJ1-5; D unresolved. The germline V and J ends were trimmed by 1 base and 6 bases, with 16 bases remaining between them. Looked up from germline, CDR1 is SNHLY and CDR2 is FYNNEI. The CDR3 loop spans 16 amino acids.

This chain links TRBV6-1 with TRBJ1-1; 7 nucleotides align to TRBD1. The CDR3 totals 13 residues. Germline V lookup: CDR1 MNHNS, CDR2 SASEGT. The ends lost 7 bases at V and 8 bases at J; junction bases unmatched: 10. CDR3 region: CASTRTPTGEAFF. The CDR3 nucleotides read TGTGCCAGCACCAGAACGCCGACAGGGGAAGCTTTCTTT.

This rearrangement joins TRBV7-2 to TRBJ1-4; TRBD1 matches 10 bases. The ends lost 5 bases at V and 6 bases at J; junction bases unmatched: 6. CDR1 SGHTA and CDR2 FQGNSA come from the germline V gene. This CDR3 is 15 amino acids long. CDR3: CASSPGDRGHEKLFF. The DNA of the CDR3 is TGTGCCAGCAGCCCGGGAGACAGGGGGCATGAAAAACTGTTTTTT.

The chain links TRBV7-9 to TRBJ2-1; 13 bases are a match to TRBD2. The J segment lost 1 base and the V segment lost 5 bases, leaving 11 bases of the junction unmatched. CDR1 is SEHNR, CDR2 FQNEAQ, per germline (reference sequence). This CDR3 has 19 amino acids. The CDR3 region has the DNA TGTGCCAGCAGCCCGCTATCGACTAGCGGGAGGTCTTCCTACAATGAGCAGTTCTTC. Protein sequence: CASSPLSTSGRSSYNEQFF.

The rearrangement links TRBV5-8 to TRBJ1-1, with unresolved D. The CDR3 covers 14 residues. From germline, CDR1 is SGHTS and CDR2 YDEGEE. V was trimmed by 0 bases and J by 0 bases, leaving 6 bases between them. The DNA of the CDR3 is TGTGCCAGCAGCTTGGTGGGCCTGAACACTGAAGCTTTCTTT. Translation gives CASSLVGLNTEAFF.

The chain couples TRBV28 to TRBJ1-6; a possible D gene is TRBD1 (6 bases). This CDR3 is 16 amino acids long. The germline CDR1 and CDR2 sequences are MDHEN and SYDVKM. Trimming removed 3 bases from V and 0 bases from J, with 9 bases in between. The DNA of the CDR3 is TGTGCCAGCAGTTTGCAGGGGCCCTCCTATAATTCACCCCTCCACTTT. Translating it yields CASSLQGPSYNSPLHF.

CDR3 nucleotides: TGCGCCAGCAGCCAAGTCCCGGACGCAACCACCCTACGCCAGCCCCAGCATTTT. Its translation: CASSQVPDATTLRQPQHF. The rearrangement uses TRBV4-1 and TRBJ1-5; D gene ambiguous. The V and J ends lost 1 base and 7 bases respectively, with 23 bases between them. This CDR3 is 18 amino acids long. CDR1 and CDR2 (germline): MGHRA, YSYEKL.

The table lists this clone with a few counts. Sequence at one end of the junction differs from germline and may be a read error. The chain carries TRBV19 and TRBJ1-1, with D uncertain. Looked up from germline, CDR1 is LNHDA and CDR2 is SQIVND (reference sequence). The CDR3 is 14 residues long. The CDR3 sequence: CASRIDSFNTEAFF. The CDR3 region has the DNA TGTGCCAGTAGAATAGACTCGTTTAACACTGAAGCTTTCTTT.

To note about this clone: At one boundary the junction diverges from the germline segment, which might be a read error. The chain joins TRBV19 to TRBJ1-1; D gene ambiguous. Germline CDR1 and CDR2: LNHDA and SQIVND (reference sequence). The CDR3 sequence is 14 residues long. The CDR3 DNA reads as TGTGCCAGTAGCATAGGACCCTGGGACACTGAAGCTTTCTTT. Amino acids: CASSIGPWDTEAFF.

The chain carries TRBV7-9 and TRBJ2-3; unclear D gene. V shed 8 bases and J shed 6 bases, with 9 bases lying between them. There are 11 residues in the CDR3. Germline CDR1 and CDR2: SEHNR and FQNEAQ (reference sequence). In DNA form, the CDR3 reads TGTGCCAGCGCGCGTGGGGATACGCAGTATTTT. It encodes CASARGDTQYF.

For this clone: Other DNA variants within this sample encode the same CDR3. The CDR3 DNA is TGCGCCAGCAGCCAAGACGGCGGGGGGACTAGCACAGATACGCAGTATTTT. Protein sequence: CASSQDGGGTSTDTQYF. The chain employs TRBV4-1 and TRBJ2-3; the match to TRBD2 covers 8 bases. The CDR3 totals 17 residues. V dropped 0 bases and J dropped 0; count of bases not matched to a gene: 5. Germline V gene data show CDR1 as MGHRA and CDR2 as YSYEKL.

The genes are TRBV7-2 and TRBJ2-7, with D tentatively TRBD1 (5 bases). The V end was cut by 1 base, the J end by 3 bases, with 13 bases between. Germline CDR1 and CDR2: SGHTA and FQGNSA. The CDR3 loop spans 15 amino acids. The CDR3 sequence is CASSLGAGLFYEQYF. CDR3 in DNA: TGTGCCAGCAGCTTAGGGGCAGGGCTGTTCTACGAGCAGTACTTC.

In this sample, this clone turned up once. Other DNA sequences of this sample code for an identical CDR3. The J gene is TRBJ2-3, the V gene TRBV2, with D unclear. V dropped 6 bases and J dropped 2 bases, with 6 bases sitting between them. The germline gives CDR1 SNHLY, CDR2 FYNNEI. The length of the CDR3 is 12 residues. CDR3 region: CASRAYTDTQYF. The CDR3 DNA reads TGTGCCAGCAGGGCGTACACAGATACGCAGTATTTT.

CDR3 in amino acids: CASSRSGSELFF. CDR3 DNA sequence: TGTGCCAGCAGTAGATCCGGGTCGGAGCTGTTTTTT. The V and J genes are TRBV6-5 and TRBJ2-2; no definite D call. The CDR3 contains 12 residues. The germline V and J ends were trimmed by 5 bases and 10 bases, with 11 bases remaining between them. CDR1 and CDR2 (germline): MNHEY, SVGAGI.

Details on this clone: This sample includes further DNA sequences coding for the same CDR3. The chain uses TRBV18 and TRBJ1-1; D is unclear. Germline CDR1 and CDR2: KGHSH and LQKENI. The CDR3 extends over 14 amino acids. V lost 0 bases and J 1 base, leaving 6 bases between the germline ends. The CDR3 sequence: CASSPPSKNTEAFF. The CDR3 DNA reads as TGTGCCAGCTCACCACCGTCAAAGAACACTGAAGCTTTCTTT. The complete variable domain, with remaining parts taken from reference TRBV18 and TRBJ1-1, reads NAGVMQNPRHLVRRRGQEARLRCSPMKGHSHVYWYRQLPEEGLKFMVYLQKENIIDESGMPKERFSAEFPKEGPSILRIQQVVRGDSAAYFCASSPPSKNTEAFFGQGTRLTVV.

The chain has TRBV27 and TRBJ1-2; a possible D gene is TRBD1 (5 bases). This CDR3 comprises 15 residues. The germline CDR1 and CDR2 sequences are MNHEY and SMNVEV (reference sequence). The germline V and J ends were trimmed by 5 bases and 5 bases, with 18 bases remaining between them. The CDR3 nucleotides read TGTGCCAGCAGTATCACTGGGCAGGGAATATATGGCTACACCTTC. This encodes CASSITGQGIYGYTF.

V usage is TRBV11-2 and J usage is TRBJ1-1, with D possibly matching TRBD1 (5 bases). Germline CDR1 and CDR2: SGHAT and FQNNGV. Trimming removed 1 base at V and 3 bases at J, with 9 bases between. This CDR3 has 14 amino acids. CDR3 DNA sequence: TGTGCCAGCAGCTTAGGGGGCGAGGACACTGAAGCTTTCTTT. Residues: CASSLGGEDTEAFF.

CDR3 coding DNA: TGCGCCAGCAGTCCGATGGGGGGAGGGCGGCGAGAGACCCAGTACTTC. Translating gives CASSPMGGGRRETQYF. The gene calls are TRBV5-1 and TRBJ2-5; 7 positions agree with TRBD2. Germline loops: CDR1 SGHRS, CDR2 YFSETQ. The ends lost 5 bases at V and 4 bases at J; junction bases unmatched: 14. The CDR3 contains 16 residues.